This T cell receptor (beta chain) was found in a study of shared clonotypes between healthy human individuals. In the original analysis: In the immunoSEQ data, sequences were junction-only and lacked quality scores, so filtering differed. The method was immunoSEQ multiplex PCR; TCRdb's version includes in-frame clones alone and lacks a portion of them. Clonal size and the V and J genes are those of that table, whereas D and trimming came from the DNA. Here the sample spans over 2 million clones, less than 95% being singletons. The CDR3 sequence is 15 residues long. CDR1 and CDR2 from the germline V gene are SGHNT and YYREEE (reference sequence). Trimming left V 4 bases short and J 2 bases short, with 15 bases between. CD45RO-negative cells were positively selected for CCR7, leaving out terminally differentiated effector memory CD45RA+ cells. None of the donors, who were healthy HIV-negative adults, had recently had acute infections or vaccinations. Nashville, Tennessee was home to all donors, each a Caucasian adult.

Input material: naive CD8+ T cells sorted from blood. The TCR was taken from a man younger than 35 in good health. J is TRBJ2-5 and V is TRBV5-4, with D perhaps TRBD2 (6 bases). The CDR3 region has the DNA TGTGCCAGCAGCCCGGGTGGGGAGGTACAAGAGACCCAGTACTTC. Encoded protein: CASSPGGEVQETQYF.